The clone carrying this TCR beta chain was observed at least ten times. Its target is not known. The TCR library protocol attached unique molecular identifiers to the individual cDNA molecules. Each CDR3 protein gets one entry after TCRdb re-called the 5' RACE reads with MiXCR. Of some 49,000 distinct CDR3 sequences in the sample, 12% were seen once. This sample stems from a study of early T cells in non-severe SARS-CoV-2 infection. Study-level information: Chains were unpaired, as sequencing was done on bulk RNA from unsorted whole blood.

Study results and limitations: VDJdb matches were skewed toward anti-spike CD8 T cell responses.

The CDR3 covers 15 residues. Germline values: CDR1 DFQATT, CDR2 SNEGSKA (reference sequence). V gave up 0 bases and J gave up 4 bases, with 15 bases separating them. The specimen sequenced was whole blood. This clonotype was sampled from an adult who was a healthcare worker with PCR-confirmed SARS-CoV-2 infection or an uninfected control (not recorded which). The gene calls are TRBV20-1 and TRBJ2-5; D gene unclear. The CDR3, as DNA: TGCAGTGCTAGAGATGCGTCGAGTTCCGGAGAGACCCAGTACTTC. It encodes CSARDASSSGETQYF.